The 11 T cell receptor beta chains below come from one sample, sequenced in a study of graft-versus-host responses after intestinal transplantation. Assay: immunoSEQ multiplex PCR; the TCRdb copy retains only in-frame clones and omits some. This table holds some 50,000 clones, about 88% found once. These receptors' antigens are unknown. The sequences come from unstimulated CD4+ T cells sorted from spleen or lymph node cells, collected before transplant. Every receptor here comes from a human donor who was the organ donor for an intestinal transplant.

The chain links TRBV27 to TRBJ2-5, with 10 nucleotides matching TRBD1. CDR1 MNHEY and CDR2 SMNVEV come from the germline V gene (reference sequence). The CDR3 covers 19 residues. The ends lost 10 bases at V and 4 bases at J; junction bases unmatched: 24. The CDR3 spells CATRTIEGGTGVRRETQYF. For the CDR3, the DNA is TGTGCCACCAGGACTATTGAGGGAGGGACAGGGGTTCGGCGAGAGACCCAGTACTTC.

This rearrangement joins TRBV2 to TRBJ1-1, with 8 bases matching TRBD1. The trim removed 0 bases at V and 1 base at J, leaving 1 base unmatched. Germline-derived CDR1 and CDR2 are SNHLY and FYNNEI. CDR3 length equals 15 residues. CDR3 sequence reads: CASSEAGTGNTEAFF. The CDR3 coding sequence is TGTGCCAGCAGTGAAGCGGGGACAGGGAACACTGAAGCTTTCTTT.

This chain links TRBV29-1 with TRBJ2-1; 7 bases align to TRBD1. This CDR3 region has 15 residues. Germline CDR1 is SQVTM and CDR2 is ANQGSEA. J was trimmed by 3 bases and V by 4 bases; bases with no gene match: 9. CDR3 residues: CSVGYRGQVYNEQFF. In nucleotides, the CDR3 is TGCAGCGTTGGGTATAGGGGGCAGGTCTACAATGAGCAGTTCTTC.

The chain uses TRBV7-9 and TRBJ2-1; 13 bases map to TRBD2. V shed 5 bases and J 9 bases; nucleotides not matched to a gene: 10. The V gene's germline CDR1 is SEHNR and CDR2 FQNEAQ (reference sequence). The CDR3 has 16 amino acids. The CDR3 DNA reads TGTGCCAGCAGCCCCCTGGGACTAGCGGGAATTGGTGAGCAGTTCTTC. It translates to CASSPLGLAGIGEQFF. Variable domain in full (rest from reference TRBV7-9 and TRBJ2-1): DTGVSQNPRHKITKRGQNVTFRCDPISEHNRLYWYRQTLGQGPEFLTYFQNEAQLEKSRLLSDRFSAERPKGSFSTLEIQRTEQGDSAMYLCASSPLGLAGIGEQFFGPGTRLTVL.

Only one count was recorded for this clone. This rearrangement joins TRBV11-2 to TRBJ2-7; the D is unclear. The CDR3 is made up of 15 amino acids. V was pared by 2 bases and J by 0 bases, with 11 bases between. Germline CDR1 is SGHAT and CDR2 is FQNNGV. As DNA, the CDR3 is TGTGCCAGCAGCTTATGGGATATGGGCTCCTACGAGCAGTACTTC. This translates into CASSLWDMGSYEQYF. The full variable domain, rest sourced from reference TRBV11-2 and TRBJ2-7, is EAGVAQSPRYKIIEKRQSVAFWCNPISGHATLYWYQQILGQGPKLLIQFQNNGVVDDSQLPKDRFSAERLKGVDSTLKIQPAKLEDSAVYLCASSLWDMGSYEQYFGPGTRLTVT.

This clone appeared a single time. V and J are TRBV6-5 and TRBJ1-2; 8 positions match TRBD1. V gave up 5 bases and J gave up 3 bases; unmatched junction bases: 8. The CDR3 is 15 residues long. Germline CDR1 and CDR2: MNHEY and SVGAGI. Here the CDR3 reads CASSGNRGAYYGYTF. The CDR3 DNA follows: TGTGCCAGCAGTGGAAACAGGGGGGCTTACTATGGCTACACCTTC.

This clone was counted a few times. This chain joins TRBV11-2 and TRBJ2-2; 8 positions match TRBD1. V was clipped by 4 bases and J by 3 bases; unmatched bases: 7. There are 16 residues in the CDR3. In germline, CDR1 is SGHAT, CDR2 FQNNGV. The CDR3 loop is CASSYYRGVDTGELFF. The CDR3 nucleotides read TGTGCCAGCAGCTATTACAGGGGGGTGGACACCGGGGAGCTGTTTTTT.

The chain employs TRBV27 and TRBJ2-2; TRBD2 agrees at 8 bases. CDR1 is MNHEY, CDR2 SMNVEV, per germline (reference sequence). The V gene end was trimmed by 2 bases and the J gene end by 5 bases; junction bases not matched to a gene: 10. The CDR3 is 17 amino acids. The CDR3 spells CASSLTSRTSWTGELFF. The CDR3 coding sequence is TGTGCCAGCAGTTTAACCTCCAGGACTAGCTGGACCGGGGAGCTGTTTTTT.

DNA for the CDR3: TGTGCCAGCAGCCAGTGGCCTAGCGACGAGCAGTACTTC. This sequence encodes CASSQWPSDEQYF. This chain links TRBV6-5 with TRBJ2-5; possible D gene TRBD2, 6 bases. The J call may be mistaken, given a closer DNA end match to TRBJ2-7. Germline-derived CDR1 and CDR2 are MNHEY and SVGAGI. The CDR3 has 13 amino acids.

This chain links TRBV5-3 with TRBJ1-5, with TRBD1 as a possible D gene (5 bases). TRBV5-3 is marked as an open reading frame, function uncertain. V was pared by 0 bases and J by 0 bases, with 10 bases between. This CDR3 contains 16 residues. CDR3 sequence: CARSLGQRHSNQPQHF. The CDR3 DNA reads as TGTGCCAGAAGCTTGGGACAGCGACATAGCAATCAGCCCCAGCATTTT.

This chain connects TRBV30 to TRBJ2-5; D ambiguous. Germline CDR1 is GTSNPN and CDR2 is SVGIG (reference sequence). V was pared by 1 base and J by 3 bases, with 0 bases between. This CDR3 has 10 amino acids. The DNA of the CDR3 is TGTGCCTGGAGTGAAGAGACCCAGTACTTC. This encodes CAWSEETQYF.